The 13 T cell receptor beta chains reported below all come from one sample, sequenced in a study of blood T cell repertoires in COVID-19. The protocol was immunoSEQ multiplex PCR, while the TCRdb copy is restricted to in-frame clones and leaves out a portion. This table holds roughly 190,000 clones, about 87% found once. Sequencing was performed on peripheral blood. All receptors derive from a man aged 18 to 29 with active or convalescent COVID-19.

This clone came up once. The CDR3 sequence: CASSAQGSLAKNIQYF. CDR3 DNA: TGTGCCAGCAGCGCGCAGGGTTCCCTAGCCAAAAACATTCAGTACTTC. The V gene is TRBV7-9, the J gene TRBJ2-4, with D tentatively TRBD1 (5 bases). Trimming removed 5 bases from V and 0 bases from J, with 14 bases in between. The germline CDR1 and CDR2 sequences are SEHNR and FQNEAQ (reference sequence). The CDR3 extends over 16 amino acids.

This clone appeared once. The chain has TRBV27 and TRBJ1-4, with unresolved D. The germline V and J ends were trimmed by 2 bases and 5 bases, with 9 bases remaining between them. The CDR3 spans 14 residues. In germline, CDR1 is MNHEY, CDR2 SMNVEV (reference sequence). The CDR3 region is CASSLASRNEKLFF. Here the CDR3 DNA reads TGTGCCAGCAGTTTAGCTTCCAGAAATGAAAAACTGTTTTTT.

The V and J genes are TRBV6-6 and TRBJ1-6; TRBD1 might be the D (5 bases). Germline lookup yields CDR1 MNHNY and CDR2 SVGAGI (reference sequence). Trimming cost V 6 bases and J 11 bases, with 23 bases left between them. The CDR3 is 16 residues long. The CDR3 DNA reads as TGTGCCAGCAGCGAATTCAGGGACTTATGGAAGGCACCCCTCCACTTT. It codes for CASSEFRDLWKAPLHF.

This clone was counted between two and nine times. This chain connects TRBV9 to TRBJ1-2; TRBD1 aligns across 8 bases. The CDR3 sequence is 14 residues long. Germline CDR1 is SGDLS and CDR2 is YYNGEE. V lost 3 bases, J lost 8 bases, and 9 bases stayed unmatched. The CDR3 protein is CASSGTGKEGGYTF. The CDR3, as DNA: TGTGCCAGCAGCGGGACAGGGAAGGAAGGGGGCTACACCTTC.

This chain links TRBV11-2 with TRBJ2-1; 8 nucleotides match TRBD2. In germline, CDR1 is SGHAT, CDR2 FQNNGV. Unmatched junction bases numbered 8, after V lost 6 bases and J lost 4 bases. The CDR3 totals 15 residues. The CDR3 DNA is TGTGCCAGCAGTCGAACGGGAGGGAGTTACAATGAGCAGTTCTTC. Protein sequence: CASSRTGGSYNEQFF. The variable domain in full, completed from reference TRBV11-2 and TRBJ2-1, reads EAGVAQSPRYKIIEKRQSVAFWCNPISGHATLYWYQQILGQGPKLLIQFQNNGVVDDSQLPKDRFSAERLKGVDSTLKIQPAKLEDSAVYLCASSRTGGSYNEQFFGPGTRLTVL.

The chain joins TRBV14 to TRBJ2-3; D uncertain. Per the germline V gene, CDR1 is SGHDN and CDR2 is FVKESK. The germline V and J ends were trimmed by 2 bases and 6 bases, with 12 bases remaining between them. The CDR3 has 14 residues. CDR3 in DNA: TGTGCCAGCAGCCAACCCTTTATCAGGGATACGCAGTATTTT. Its translation: CASSQPFIRDTQYF.

The chain is built from TRBV19 and TRBJ1-1; D ambiguous. The V gene's germline CDR1 is LNHDA and CDR2 SQIVND (reference sequence). The V gene lost 3 bases and the J gene lost 4 bases, with 9 bases spanning the gap. The CDR3 consists of 13 residues. In nucleotides, the CDR3 is TGTGCCAGTAGTATTTCTTCTATCACTGAAGCTTTCTTT. Translation gives CASSISSITEAFF.

This clone was counted only a few times. V and J are TRBV5-1 and TRBJ1-2; 10 nucleotides align to TRBD1. In germline, CDR1 is SGHRS, CDR2 YFSETQ. V gave up 3 bases and J gave up 10 bases; unmatched junction bases: 15. This CDR3 has 16 amino acids. CDR3 DNA: TGCGCCAGCAGCTATAACATGGCCGGGACAGGGGCCGACTACACCTTC. This translates into CASSYNMAGTGADYTF.

The chain joins TRBV24-1 to TRBJ1-4, with 7 bases that match TRBD1. Germline CDR1 and CDR2: KGHDR and SFDVKD. V was pared by 4 bases and J by 3 bases, with 7 bases of the junction left unmatched. The CDR3 runs 16 residues. The CDR3 loop reads CATSDCYRGSNEKLFF. The DNA for the CDR3 is TGTGCCACCAGTGACTGTTACAGGGGATCTAATGAAAAACTGTTTTTT.

The chain uses TRBV24-1 and TRBJ1-2, with 8 bases identical to TRBD1. V trimming: 6 bases; J trimming: 3 bases; junction bases outside the gene matches: 5. The CDR3 spans 14 residues. CDR1 is KGHDR and CDR2 is SFDVKD in the germline V gene. CDR3 in amino acids: CATSPRGRDYGYTF. CDR3 nucleotide sequence: TGTGCCACCAGTCCCAGGGGGCGAGACTATGGCTACACCTTC.

The table lists this clone with a count of one. The chain combines TRBV10-3 with TRBJ2-2; 8 nucleotides agree with TRBD1. The CDR3 sequence is 14 residues long. Germline-derived CDR1 and CDR2 are ENHRY and SYGVKD. V was clipped by 8 bases and J by 1 base; unmatched bases: 3. The CDR3 region is CAIHDRGNTGELFF. In nucleotides, the CDR3 is TGTGCCATCCACGACAGGGGGAACACCGGGGAGCTGTTTTTT.

V is TRBV6-2 or TRBV6-3 and J is TRBJ2-2; D unclear. Deletions cut 0 bases from V and 0 bases from J, with 8 bases between. Per the germline V gene, CDR1 is MNHEY and CDR2 is SVGEGT. This CDR3 region has 16 residues. The CDR3, as DNA: TGTGCCAGCAGTTACTCCAGGCTCACGAACACCGGGGAGCTGTTTTTT. It codes for CASSYSRLTNTGELFF.

The CDR3 region has the DNA TGTGCCAGCAGGGGGCGGGACAGGGGAATGATTACCTACGAGCAGTACGTC. Amino acid sequence: CASRGRDRGMITYEQYV. The rearrangement joins TRBV28 to TRBJ2-7; 10 bases are a match to TRBD1. The germline gives CDR1 MDHEN, CDR2 SYDVKM. J gave up 2 bases and V 6 bases, and 13 bases lay outside the gene matches. The CDR3 extends over 17 amino acids.